A single TCR beta chain is shown here with its context. The entry originates in a study of patients and donors after allogeneic stem cell transplantation. V was clipped by 4 bases and J by 6 bases, with 19 bases between them. Germline V CDR1 and CDR2: DFQATT, SNEGSKA (reference sequence). The CDR3 extends over 15 amino acids. TCRdb itself ran the RT-PCR reads through MiXCR, one entry per CDR3 protein. Of around 200,000 distinct CDR3 sequences in the sample, around two fifths were seen once. The chain combines TRBV20-1 with TRBJ1-5; D not certain. The sequence derives from a human donor who was either an allogeneic HSCT recipient or a stem cell or donor lymphocyte infusion donor (not recorded which). It is not recorded whose cells these are; they may come from a transplant donor. Sequenced: blood, either unsorted or a sorted T cell fraction (not recorded which). CDR3 nucleotides: TGCAGTGCTACAAGGCCGCCCCGGGGAGGTCAGCCCCAGCATTTT. As protein: CSATRPPRGGQPQHF.